What follows are 8 T cell receptor beta chains derived from one specimen sequenced in a study of T cell responses to AZD1222 COVID-19 vaccine. Some clones are missing from TCRdb's copy, which holds only in-frame ones; the method was immunoSEQ multiplex PCR. The sample has tens of thousands of clones, over 75% seen once. The material sequenced was peripheral blood, taken on day 0 of AZD1222 vaccination. The receptors shown here come from an adult in good health.

The genes are TRBV18 and TRBJ1-1, with 7 bases fitting TRBD1. The J segment lost 8 bases and the V segment lost 4 bases, leaving 1 base of the junction unmatched. Germline V lookup: CDR1 KGHSH, CDR2 LQKENI. The CDR3 loop spans 11 amino acids. This CDR3 is CASSRTGEAFF. CDR3 DNA sequence: TGTGCCAGCTCACGGACAGGCGAAGCTTTCTTT.

The chain combines TRBV6-2 or TRBV6-3 with TRBJ2-6; the D gene is possibly TRBD1 (6 bases). Germline values: CDR1 MNHEY, CDR2 SVGEGT. Trimming removed 2 bases from V and 0 bases from J, with 14 bases in between. There are 18 residues in the CDR3. In DNA form, the CDR3 reads TGTGCCAGCAGTTACGATTTCCAGGGGTACTCTGGGGCCAACGTCCTGACTTTC. Residues: CASSYDFQGYSGANVLTF.

This clone was recorded once. The chain combines TRBV4-1 with TRBJ2-7; the match to TRBD2 covers 12 bases. Germline CDR1 reads MGHRA; CDR2 reads YSYEKL. The CDR3 consists of 15 residues. V shed 4 bases and J 1 base; nucleotides not matched to a gene: 2. In DNA, the CDR3 is TGCGCCAGCAGCCTCGGACTAGCGGGGTCCTACGAGCAGTACTTC. Its translation: CASSLGLAGSYEQYF.

V usage is TRBV19 and J usage is TRBJ2-3; 12 bases map to TRBD1. J lost 5 bases, V lost 7 bases, and 10 bases had no gene match. The CDR3 is 16 residues long. The germline gives CDR1 LNHDA, CDR2 SQIVND (reference sequence). DNA of the CDR3: TGTGCCAGTAACCCCGGGACAGGGGGCGGGGGAGATACGCAGTATTTT. It translates to CASNPGTGGGGDTQYF. The variable domain in full, with the rest retrieved from reference TRBV19 and TRBJ2-3, is DGGITQSPKYLFRKEGQNVTLSCEQNLNHDAMYWYRQDPGQGLRLIYYSQIVNDFQKGDIAEGYSVSREKKESFPLTVTSAQKNPTAFYLCASNPGTGGGGDTQYFGPGTRLTVL.

V gene TRBV29-1 combines with J gene TRBJ1-1; TRBD1 might be the D (6 bases). V lost 2 bases, J lost 1 base, and 11 bases lay in between. CDR3 length: 14 amino acids. The germline gives CDR1 SQVTM, CDR2 ANQGSEA. The CDR3 nucleotides read TGCAGCGTTGAACGCGGGGGCAGGAACACTGAAGCTTTCTTT. Amino acid sequence: CSVERGGRNTEAFF.

The rearrangement joins TRBV3-1 (or the pseudogene TRBV3-2) to TRBJ1-2; D uncertain. Germline V lookup: CDR1 LGHDT, CDR2 YNNKEL (reference sequence). This CDR3 spans 19 amino acids. The V and J ends lost 0 bases and 1 base respectively, with 21 bases between them. CDR3 region: CASSQDVWEVASLNYGYTF. CDR3 DNA: TGTGCCAGCAGCCAAGATGTTTGGGAAGTGGCTTCCCTTAACTATGGCTACACCTTC.

This clone has a single count. The rearrangement joins TRBV11-2 to TRBJ2-7, with 11 bases fitting TRBD2. CDR1 is SGHAT, CDR2 FQNNGV, per germline. This CDR3 is built from 16 residues. Trimming at V came to 4 bases and at J to 2 bases, leaving 7 bases not matched to a gene. CDR3 DNA: TGTGCCAGCAGCTCTCAGACTAGCGGGGTACCCTACGAGCAGTACTTC. This gives the protein CASSSQTSGVPYEQYF. The variable domain in full, completed from reference TRBV11-2 and TRBJ2-7, reads EAGVAQSPRYKIIEKRQSVAFWCNPISGHATLYWYQQILGQGPKLLIQFQNNGVVDDSQLPKDRFSAERLKGVDSTLKIQPAKLEDSAVYLCASSSQTSGVPYEQYFGPGTRLTVT.

This chain links TRBV6-6 with TRBJ2-1, with TRBD2 identical over 11 bases. Germline values: CDR1 MNHNY, CDR2 SVGAGI (reference sequence). The CDR3 contains 15 residues. V lost 6 bases to trimming and J lost 3 bases; unmatched junction nucleotides: 4. The CDR3 DNA is TGTGCCAGCAGAGTAGCGGGAGGGGACTACAATGAGCAGTTCTTC. Translating it yields CASRVAGGDYNEQFF.